This T cell receptor (beta chain) was found in a study of spatial heterogeneity in lung cancer. Findings of the study overall: Blood contained ubiquitous expanded tumor TCRs more at resection than at follow-up.

A word on this clonotype: No antigen is known for it.

TCRdb re-derived calls from the 5' RACE reads in MiXCR, one entry per CDR3 protein. The table has 45,000 to 55,000 distinct CDR3 sequences, around 5.2% seen once. This sample's time point: sample taken at primary tumor resection. Material for sequencing was whole RNA from tumor, nontumor lung or frozen PBMC, left unsorted. Patients with untreated early-stage non-small cell lung cancer, numbering approximately 79, were the donors. Germline CDR1 SGHTA, CDR2 FQGNSA. Trimming left V 5 bases short and J 8 bases short, with 25 bases between. This CDR3 has 17 amino acids. Sequencing was performed on PBMCs, taken at surgery. V usage is TRBV7-2 and J usage is TRBJ2-1, with D maybe TRBD2 (5 bases). The origin of this receptor is a male donor with early-stage non-small cell lung cancer. The CDR3 loop reads CASSPGNDRRTWHEQFF. The CDR3 DNA reads as TGTGCCAGCAGCCCCGGGAATGATAGGAGGACCTGGCATGAGCAGTTCTTC.